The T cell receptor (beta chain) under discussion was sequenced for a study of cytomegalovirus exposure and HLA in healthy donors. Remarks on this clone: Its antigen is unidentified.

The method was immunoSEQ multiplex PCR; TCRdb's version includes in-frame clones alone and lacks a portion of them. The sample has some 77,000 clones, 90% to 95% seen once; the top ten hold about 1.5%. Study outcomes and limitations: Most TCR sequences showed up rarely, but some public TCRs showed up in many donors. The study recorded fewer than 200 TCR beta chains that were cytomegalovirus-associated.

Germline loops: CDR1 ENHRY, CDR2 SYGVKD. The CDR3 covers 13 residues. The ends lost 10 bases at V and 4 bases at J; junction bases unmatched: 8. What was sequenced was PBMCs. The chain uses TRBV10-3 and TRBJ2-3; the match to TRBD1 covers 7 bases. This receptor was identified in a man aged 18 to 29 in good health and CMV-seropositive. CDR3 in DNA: TGTGCCACCCAGGGGACAGCGGCAGATACGCAGTATTTT. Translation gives CATQGTAADTQYF.